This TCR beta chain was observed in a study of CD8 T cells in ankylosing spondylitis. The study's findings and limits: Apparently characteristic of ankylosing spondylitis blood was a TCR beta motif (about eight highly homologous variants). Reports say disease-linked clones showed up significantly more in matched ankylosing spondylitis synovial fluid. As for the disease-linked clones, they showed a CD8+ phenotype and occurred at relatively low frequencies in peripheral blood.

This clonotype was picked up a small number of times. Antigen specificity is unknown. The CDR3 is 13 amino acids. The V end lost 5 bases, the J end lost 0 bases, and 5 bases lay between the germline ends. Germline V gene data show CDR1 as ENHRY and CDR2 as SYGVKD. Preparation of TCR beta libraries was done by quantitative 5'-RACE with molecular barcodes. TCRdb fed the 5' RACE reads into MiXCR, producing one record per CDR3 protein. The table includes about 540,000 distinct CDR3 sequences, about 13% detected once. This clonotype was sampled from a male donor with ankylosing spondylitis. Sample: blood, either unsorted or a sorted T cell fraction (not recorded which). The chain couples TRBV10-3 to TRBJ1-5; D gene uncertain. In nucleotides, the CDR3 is TGTGCCATCAGTCTGGATAGCAATCAGCCCCAGCATTTT. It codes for CAISLDSNQPQHF.